The next 28 T cell receptor beta chains were all read from a single sample in a study of cytomegalovirus exposure and HLA in healthy donors. Primers: 60 Vbeta forward and 13 Jbeta reverse. The protocol was immunoSEQ multiplex PCR, while the TCRdb copy is restricted to in-frame clones and leaves out a portion. The table includes some 98,000 clones, about 81% detected once. The material sequenced was PBMCs. These TCRs come from a man between 18 and 29 years old in good health and CMV-seropositive.

The count of this clone is one. CDR3 coding DNA: TGTGCCAGCAGCTTAGATATGGCCACAGATACGCAGTATTTT. It translates to CASSLDMATDTQYF. The chain couples TRBV11-2 to TRBJ2-3; D unclear. V was pared by 0 bases and J by 2 bases, with 6 bases between. Germline V gene sequence: CDR1 SGHAT, CDR2 FQNNGV. This CDR3 comprises 14 residues.

This chain links TRBV7-9 with TRBJ2-7; TRBD1 aligns across 9 bases. Per germline, CDR1 SEHNR and CDR2 FQNEAQ (reference sequence). Trimming took 5 bases from V and 2 from J; bases not matched to a gene: 10. The CDR3 is 16 residues long. CDR3 nucleotide sequence: TGTGCCAGCAGCAACATGGGACAGGGAAGCGCCTACGAGCAGTACTTC. This codes for CASSNMGQGSAYEQYF.

Remarks on this clone: Additional DNA sequences in this sample encode the identical CDR3. This sequence joins TRBV27 and TRBJ1-5, with a tentative D call TRBD1 (5 bases). The CDR3 consists of 13 residues. CDR1 and CDR2 (germline): MNHEY, SMNVEV (reference sequence). V was pared by 8 bases and J by 0 bases, with 8 bases between. CDR3 DNA: TGTGCCAGCTCAGGGAATAGCAATCAGCCCCAGCATTTT. The encoded protein is CASSGNSNQPQHF.

V usage is TRBV10-2 and J usage is TRBJ1-6; 7 positions agree with TRBD1. This CDR3 has 14 residues. Germline CDR1 WSHSY, CDR2 SAAADI. Losses at the gene ends were 5 bases for V and 5 bases for J; bases not matched to a gene: 3. The CDR3 loop is CASSSTGDNSPLHF. CDR3 coding DNA: TGCGCCAGCAGTTCAACAGGGGATAATTCACCCCTCCACTTT.

V gene TRBV30 combines with J gene TRBJ2-2; D remains unclear. The germline V gene encodes CDR1 GTSNPN and CDR2 SVGIG (reference sequence). Trimming left V 0 bases short and J 7 bases short, with 9 bases between. The CDR3 extends over 13 amino acids. CDR3 sequence reads: CAWSVLINGELFF. CDR3 nucleotides: TGTGCCTGGAGTGTACTTATAAACGGGGAGCTGTTTTTT.

The V call is TRBV7-9, the J call TRBJ2-1; D perhaps matches TRBD2 (6 bases). This CDR3 has 16 residues. V lost 4 bases and J lost 7, with 20 bases in between. CDR1 is SEHNR, CDR2 FQNEAQ, per germline (reference sequence). CDR3 DNA: TGTGCCAGCAGCTCCTGGGGGGTTCGGGTTGCGAATGAGCAGTTCTTC. It yields the protein CASSSWGVRVANEQFF.

This chain joins TRBV5-1 and TRBJ2-1, with 8 bases fitting TRBD1. V gave up 0 bases and J gave up 6 bases; unmatched junction bases: 5. The CDR3 extends over 15 amino acids. In germline, CDR1 is SGHRS, CDR2 YFSETQ. CDR3 bases: TGCGCCAGCAGCTTGGCGGGTGACAGGGGCAATGAGCAGTTCTTC. Its translation: CASSLAGDRGNEQFF.

This clone has more than one count but fewer than ten. The rearrangement uses TRBV11-2 and TRBJ2-5, with D perhaps matching TRBD2 (7 bases). V lost 5 bases and J lost 5, with 21 bases in between. Germline loops: CDR1 SGHAT, CDR2 FQNNGV. The CDR3 loop spans 16 amino acids. CDR3 sequence reads: CASSPRRRGGGETQYF. The CDR3 DNA reads TGTGCCAGCAGCCCTCGAAGGAGGGGGGGAGGGGAGACCCAGTACTTC.

CDR3 sequence: CASSHSPGNQPQHF. In DNA form, the CDR3 reads TGTGCCAGCAGCCACTCGCCCGGGAATCAGCCCCAGCATTTT. This chain connects TRBV7-9 to TRBJ1-5; D call uncertain. The CDR3 covers 14 residues. Germline values: CDR1 SEHNR, CDR2 FQNEAQ (reference sequence). Trimming stripped 5 bases from V and 4 bases from J, with 12 bases between. The full variable domain, in which reference TRBV7-9 and TRBJ1-5 provide the parts outside the CDR3, is DTGVSQNPRHKITKRGQNVTFRCDPISEHNRLYWYRQTLGQGPEFLTYFQNEAQLEKSRLLSDRFSAERPKGSFSTLEIQRTEQGDSAMYLCASSHSPGNQPQHFGDGTRLSIL.

Regarding this clone: At the DNA level, this CDR3 is encoded by other sequences in the same sample as well. The V and J genes are TRBV5-1 and TRBJ2-7; the D gene is possibly TRBD1 (5 bases). Per the germline V gene, CDR1 is SGHRS and CDR2 is YFSETQ. Trimming removed 0 bases from V and 4 bases from J, with 14 bases in between. CDR3 length equals 15 residues. CDR3 DNA: TGCGCCAGCAGCTTGGTTGTTGACAGCTCTTACGAGCAGTACTTC. It specifies CASSLVVDSSYEQYF.

This clone was seen a few times. The V gene is TRBV30, the J gene TRBJ1-5, with D possibly matching TRBD1 (5 bases). The germline V and J ends were trimmed by 1 base and 3 bases, with 7 bases remaining between them. The germline V gene has CDR1 GTSNPN and CDR2 SVGIG (reference sequence). This CDR3 contains 13 residues. In DNA form, the CDR3 reads TGTGCCTGGAGTGGGGGCGACAATCAGCCCCAGCATTTT. Translated: CAWSGGDNQPQHF.

The rearrangement uses TRBV4-1 and TRBJ2-7; 8 positions match TRBD1. V shed 1 base and J 3 bases; nucleotides not matched to a gene: 5. CDR1 MGHRA and CDR2 YSYEKL come from the germline V gene. The CDR3 is 15 amino acids. The CDR3 sequence is CASSQARQGIYEQYF. In nucleotides, the CDR3 is TGCGCCAGCAGCCAAGCAAGACAGGGGATCTACGAGCAGTACTTC.

The rearrangement joins TRBV5-6 to TRBJ1-5, with 8 nucleotides matching TRBD1. The CDR3 is 14 amino acids. V was pared by 4 bases and J by 7 bases, with 7 bases of the junction left unmatched. The germline V gene has CDR1 SGHDT and CDR2 YYEEEE. The CDR3 region has the DNA TGTGCCAGCAGCCCCGGACAGGGCCGCCAGCCCCAGCATTTT. It is translated as CASSPGQGRQPQHF.

The genes are TRBV9 and TRBJ1-1; no clear D gene. Germline CDR1 and CDR2: SGDLS and YYNGEE. Between the trimmed V and J ends, which lost 6 bases and 0 bases, there was a span of 9 bases. The CDR3 runs to 13 residues. The CDR3 DNA follows: TGTGCCAGCAAACAGATTATGAACACTGAAGCTTTCTTT. Amino acid sequence: CASKQIMNTEAFF.

As for this clone: Different DNA sequences within this sample yield the same CDR3. The gene calls are TRBV27 and TRBJ1-1, with D perhaps matching TRBD1 (5 bases). Germline assignment: CDR1 MNHEY and CDR2 SMNVEV (reference sequence). The V and J ends lost 3 bases and 1 base respectively, with 12 bases between them. This CDR3 spans 15 amino acids. Written as DNA, the CDR3 is TGTGCCAGCAGTTTGGCAGGGATGGGGAACACTGAAGCTTTCTTT. This encodes CASSLAGMGNTEAFF.

This chain uses TRBV11-3 with TRBJ2-7, with a weak D call TRBD1 (6 bases). The CDR3 extends over 13 amino acids. CDR1 SGHNT and CDR2 YENEEA come from the germline V gene. V was clipped by 1 base and J by 4 bases, with 8 bases between them. As DNA, the CDR3 is TGTGCCAGCAGCTTAGGGACAGATTACGAGCAGTACTTC. Residues: CASSLGTDYEQYF.

J is TRBJ1-3 and V is TRBV6-4; D not resolved. CDR3 size: 12 residues. V was shortened by 6 bases and J by 4 bases, with 7 bases between the two germline ends. CDR1 and CDR2 (germline): MRHNA, SNTAGT. CDR3 DNA: TGTGCCAGCAGGCCTGCGGGAAACACCATATATTTT. Translated: CASRPAGNTIYF.

The genes are TRBV7-8 and TRBJ2-1, with D possibly TRBD1 on 5 matching bases. V shed 2 bases and J shed 1 base, with 9 bases lying between them. The CDR3 covers 15 residues. Germline lookup yields CDR1 SGHVS and CDR2 FQNEAQ. Written as DNA, the CDR3 is TGTGCCAGCAGCTTACGTAGGGGTTCCTACAATGAGCAGTTCTTC. Encoded protein: CASSLRRGSYNEQFF.

In the case of this clone: This same CDR3 is encoded by further DNA sequences in the sample. The CDR3 spells CASSSNGGRAEQYF. In nucleotides, the CDR3 is TGTGCCAGCAGTTCAAATGGAGGGAGGGCCGAGCAGTACTTC. This rearrangement joins TRBV6-6 to TRBJ2-7, with TRBD2 matching 7 bases. From germline, CDR1 is MNHNY and CDR2 SVGAGI (reference sequence). V was clipped by 4 bases and J by 6 bases; unmatched bases: 9. This CDR3 has 14 amino acids.

The sample holds a few counts of this clone. The chain joins TRBV27 to TRBJ2-7, with TRBD1 matching over 7 bases. The CDR3 is made up of 14 amino acids. J gave up 6 bases and V 8 bases, and 13 bases lay outside the gene matches. The V gene's germline CDR1 is MNHEY and CDR2 SMNVEV (reference sequence). The CDR3 here is CASAEEGAPTEQYF. DNA of the CDR3: TGTGCCAGCGCCGAAGAGGGGGCGCCCACCGAGCAGTACTTC.

This chain uses TRBV30 with TRBJ2-2; TRBD2 matches at 10 bases. Germline V gene sequence: CDR1 GTSNPN, CDR2 SVGIG (reference sequence). Trimming at V came to 1 base and at J to 6 bases, leaving 14 bases not matched to a gene. This CDR3 contains 18 residues. Written as DNA, the CDR3 is TGTGCCTGGAGTGGGATCGGGCTAGCGGGGGTGCAGGCCGGGGAGCTGTTTTTT. As protein: CAWSGIGLAGVQAGELFF.

J is TRBJ2-5 and V is TRBV2; 7 bases map to TRBD1. Germline V gene data show CDR1 as SNHLY and CDR2 as FYNNEI. The CDR3 totals 14 residues. With 8 bases clipped from V and 5 bases from J, the junction kept 11 bases outside the gene matches. The CDR3 loop is CASGIRQGAETQYF. DNA for the CDR3: TGTGCCAGCGGGATCAGACAGGGTGCGGAGACCCAGTACTTC.

This chain uses TRBV5-1 with TRBJ2-6, with 7 bases lining up with TRBD1. Trimming at V came to 5 bases and at J to 0 bases, leaving 11 bases not matched to a gene. Germline CDR1 and CDR2: SGHRS and YFSETQ. The CDR3 is 18 amino acids. CDR3 amino acids: CASRLTGPIGSGANVLTF. DNA for the CDR3: TGCGCCAGCAGATTGACAGGGCCTATTGGCTCTGGGGCCAACGTCCTGACTTTC.

The genes are TRBV27 and TRBJ2-1; 8 bases map to TRBD2. The CDR3 covers 18 residues. Germline V gene lookup returns CDR1 MNHEY and CDR2 SMNVEV (reference sequence). Germline trimming cut 3 bases from V and 5 bases from J; bases unmatched to any gene: 15. This chain's CDR3 is CASSFRGVGGAVDNEQFF. CDR3 DNA: TGTGCCAGCAGTTTTCGCGGGGTCGGGGGGGCTGTAGACAATGAGCAGTTCTTC.

The chain couples TRBV13 to TRBJ1-3; 8 bases are a match to TRBD1. Trimming removed 4 bases from V and 2 bases from J; junction bases left unmatched: 7. The CDR3 spans 16 residues. Germline values: CDR1 PRHDT, CDR2 FYEKMQ (reference sequence). The CDR3 coding sequence is TGTGCCAGCAGCTCCGACAGGGGAGGTGCTGGAAACACCATATATTTT. Its protein is CASSSDRGGAGNTIYF.

The chain carries TRBV9 and TRBJ2-5, with 8 bases that match TRBD1. This CDR3 comprises 17 residues. CDR1 is SGDLS and CDR2 is YYNGEE in the germline V gene. With 3 bases clipped from V and 7 bases from J, the junction kept 17 bases outside the gene matches. The CDR3 is CASSGGSGDRGVGTQYF. CDR3 DNA sequence: TGTGCCAGCAGCGGAGGCTCGGGAGACAGGGGTGTGGGGACCCAGTACTTC.

This clone has only a few counts. V usage is TRBV16 and J usage is TRBJ1-6; possibly TRBD1 for D (5 bases). In germline, CDR1 is KGHSY, CDR2 FQNENV. V lost 7 bases and J lost 7, with 17 bases in between. This CDR3 is built from 15 residues. This CDR3 reads CASTPQGVGNSPLHF. The CDR3 DNA reads as TGTGCCAGCACCCCCCAGGGCGTGGGGAATTCACCCCTCCACTTT.

This rearrangement joins TRBV7-2 to TRBJ1-6; D unresolved. The CDR3 totals 17 residues. CDR1 is SGHTA and CDR2 is FQGNSA in the germline V gene. V shed 2 bases and J shed 7 bases, with 18 bases lying between them. In nucleotides, the CDR3 is TGTGCCAGCAGCTTACCGGGCGCTTCCACGGGGAATTCACCCCTCCACTTT. Encoded protein: CASSLPGASTGNSPLHF.